This T cell receptor beta chain was obtained from a study of cytomegalovirus exposure and HLA in healthy donors. This PCR relied on a set of 60 Vbeta primers and 13 Jbeta primers. Profiled with immunoSEQ multiplex PCR; TCRdb holds only in-frame clones, not every one. The sample carries some 60,000 clones, 75% to 85% recorded once. The CDR3 sequence is 14 residues long. The V end was cut by 3 bases, the J end by 1 base, with 8 bases between. Germline V lookup: CDR1 LNHDA, CDR2 SQIVND (reference sequence). The sequenced sample was PBMCs. The genes are TRBV19 and TRBJ2-3; D uncertain. The clonotype was recovered from a male donor in good health and CMV-seronegative. The CDR3: CASSIQYGTDTQYF. The CDR3 DNA reads TGTGCCAGTAGTATTCAGTACGGCACAGATACGCAGTATTTT.